One and the same sample provided the 18 T cell receptor beta chains below, sequenced in a study of cytomegalovirus exposure and HLA in healthy donors. Both 60 Vbeta primers and 13 Jbeta primers went into the PCR. Here immunoSEQ multiplex PCR was the method, and the copy in TCRdb shows in-frame clones only, minus some. The sample has some 120,000 clones; roughly 88% are singletons. Sequencing was carried out using PBMCs. Receptors originate from a woman aged 18-30 years in good health and CMV-seropositive.

The chain has TRBV6-1 and TRBJ2-5; D perhaps matches TRBD2 (7 bases). Deletions cut 11 bases from V and 5 bases from J, with 24 bases between. This CDR3 has 15 residues. CDR1 and CDR2 (germline): MNHNS, SASEGT. The CDR3 sequence: CAGESQGGGGETQYF. The DNA of the CDR3 is TGTGCCGGCGAGTCTCAAGGGGGGGGCGGGGAGACCCAGTACTTC.

The sample holds a few counts of this clone. The chain recombines TRBV5-8 with TRBJ2-1; TRBD2 matches at 13 bases. The CDR3 has 15 amino acids. After removal of 1 base from V and 7 bases from J, the junction contained 2 bases not matched to a gene. The germline CDR1 and CDR2 sequences are SGHTS and YDEGEE. The CDR3 nucleotides read TGTGCCAGCAGCTTGACTAGCGGGGGGGCGAATGAGCAGTTCTTC. Protein sequence: CASSLTSGGANEQFF.

This clone was detected only a few times. The genes are TRBV7-2 and TRBJ2-7; perhaps TRBD2 as D (5 bases). The germline V gene encodes CDR1 SGHTA and CDR2 FQGNSA. V lost 5 bases and J 3 bases, leaving 8 bases between the germline ends. The CDR3 covers 12 residues. In DNA, the CDR3 is TGTGCCAGCAGCCAGGACTTCTACGAGCAGTACTTC. The encoded protein is CASSQDFYEQYF.

On this clone: The sample carries other DNA sequences with the same CDR3. The chain couples TRBV28 to TRBJ2-7, with 10 bases identical to TRBD2. The CDR3 spans 15 residues. V gave up 5 bases and J gave up 4 bases; unmatched junction bases: 8. Per germline, CDR1 MDHEN and CDR2 SYDVKM. In DNA form, the CDR3 reads TGTGCCAGCAGTGAGCGGGGGGGGGTCTCGTACGAGCAGTACTTC. Amino acid sequence: CASSERGGVSYEQYF.

J is TRBJ1-1 and V is TRBV2, with 9 positions matching TRBD1. V lost 8 bases to trimming and J lost 1 base; unmatched junction nucleotides: 8. Germline lookup yields CDR1 SNHLY and CDR2 FYNNEI. There are 15 residues in the CDR3. CDR3 nucleotide sequence: TGTGCCAGCGTGGGACAGGGAGGTCCGAACACTGAAGCTTTCTTT. Its protein product is CASVGQGGPNTEAFF.

The chain joins TRBV4-1 to TRBJ2-1; D remains ambiguous. This CDR3 spans 15 amino acids. Germline-derived CDR1 and CDR2 are MGHRA and YSYEKL. Trimming removed 1 base at V and 5 bases at J, with 12 bases between. The CDR3 loop reads CASSQVTISHNEQFF. In DNA form, the CDR3 reads TGCGCCAGCAGCCAAGTAACCATTAGCCACAATGAGCAGTTCTTC.

V is TRBV7-3 and J is TRBJ2-1; tentative D call: TRBD1 (6 bases). Trimming removed 0 bases from V and 7 bases from J, with 13 bases in between. This CDR3 contains 15 residues. Germline loops: CDR1 SGHTA, CDR2 FQGTGA. CDR3 nucleotides: TGTGCCAGCAGCTTAACTGGGGGACAATTTAATGAGCAGTTCTTC. Translation gives CASSLTGGQFNEQFF.

The CDR3 coding sequence is TGTGCCAGCAGTTTATTCCAACTAGGAACTTTCACCTACGAGCAGTACTTC. Protein product: CASSLFQLGTFTYEQYF. V and J are TRBV28 and TRBJ2-7; possible D gene TRBD2, 5 bases. Per the germline V gene, CDR1 is MDHEN and CDR2 is SYDVKM. The V end was cut by 1 base, the J end by 2 bases, with 18 bases between. CDR3 length equals 17 residues.

The V and J genes are TRBV6-1 and TRBJ2-2, with D uncertain. The CDR3 contains 14 residues. CDR1 is MNHNS, CDR2 SASEGT, per germline. Trimming removed 5 bases from V and 3 bases from J, with 10 bases in between. CDR3 coding DNA: TGTGCCAGCAGTAGTCAGGTGGACACCGGGGAGCTGTTTTTT. Protein product: CASSSQVDTGELFF.

The sample holds one count of this clone. The gene calls are TRBV27 and TRBJ2-3; 9 bases line up with TRBD1. Losses at the gene ends were 8 bases for V and 5 bases for J; bases not matched to a gene: 11. The CDR3 length is 15 residues. Germline V CDR1 and CDR2: MNHEY, SMNVEV (reference sequence). The CDR3: CASWQPGQGRDTQYF. The DNA for the CDR3 is TGTGCCAGCTGGCAACCGGGACAGGGCAGAGATACGCAGTATTTT.

V gene TRBV6-1 combines with J gene TRBJ1-2; TRBD1 matches at 7 bases. The germline V gene has CDR1 MNHNS and CDR2 SASEGT. The CDR3 spans 12 residues. With V trimmed by 8 bases and J by 4 bases, 4 bases remained unmatched. The CDR3 DNA follows: TGTGCCAGCGGGGGACAGATCTATGGCTACACCTTC. Translating gives CASGGQIYGYTF.

This chain joins TRBV11-2 and TRBJ2-3, with 9 positions matching TRBD2. Trimming took 1 base from V and 0 from J; bases not matched to a gene: 5. This CDR3 is built from 17 residues. CDR1 and CDR2 (germline): SGHAT, FQNNGV. The CDR3 loop is CASSLASGAYSTDTQYF. The CDR3 DNA sequence: TGTGCCAGCAGCTTAGCTAGCGGGGCATATAGCACAGATACGCAGTATTTT.

The chain carries TRBV27 and TRBJ1-4; 9 bases are shared with TRBD1. The ends lost 5 bases at V and 7 bases at J; junction bases unmatched: 8. The CDR3 runs 15 residues. Germline V lookup: CDR1 MNHEY, CDR2 SMNVEV (reference sequence). The CDR3 DNA reads as TGTGCCAGCAGTCCACAGGGGGCGCGGGGTGAAAAACTGTTTTTT. Amino acids: CASSPQGARGEKLFF. The variable domain in full, completed from reference TRBV27 and TRBJ1-4, reads EAQVTQNPRYLITVTGKKLTVTCSQNMNHEYMSWYRQDPGLGLRQIYYSMNVEVTDKGDVPEGYKVSRKEKRNFPLILESPSPNQTSLYFCASSPQGARGEKLFFGSGTQLSVL.

V and J are TRBV6-1 and TRBJ1-1; D is unresolved. Trimming took 4 bases from V and 5 from J, leaving 11 bases between them. The CDR3 length is 13 residues. Germline V gene sequence: CDR1 MNHNS, CDR2 SASEGT. The CDR3 reads CASSGGGGTEAFF. CDR3 nucleotides: TGTGCCAGCAGTGGGGGAGGCGGGACTGAAGCTTTCTTT.

This chain connects TRBV7-9 to TRBJ2-1; unclear D gene. Germline loops: CDR1 SEHNR, CDR2 FQNEAQ (reference sequence). V gave up 1 base and J gave up 7 bases, with 17 bases separating them. This CDR3 contains 16 residues. Here the CDR3 DNA reads TGTGCCAGCAGCTTAGAGTCGAGGTGGCAGCTTAATGAGCAGTTCTTC. It translates to CASSLESRWQLNEQFF.

This sequence joins TRBV7-2 and TRBJ1-2; 8 bases line up with TRBD1. This CDR3 region has 16 residues. Germline CDR1 SGHTA, CDR2 FQGNSA. J was trimmed by 5 bases and V by 1 base; bases with no gene match: 9. In DNA, the CDR3 is TGTGCCAGCAGCTTAGAAGGGACAGGTTTATATTATGGCTACACCTTC. Residues: CASSLEGTGLYYGYTF.

This clone has a single count. This sequence joins TRBV6-4 and TRBJ1-6; D is unresolved. CDR3 length equals 15 residues. Germline assignment: CDR1 MRHNA and CDR2 SNTAGT. The V and J ends lost 9 bases and 3 bases respectively, with 15 bases between them. The CDR3 DNA follows: TGTGCCAGAGAGAAACAGCCGCACTATAATTCACCCCTCCACTTT. It codes for CAREKQPHYNSPLHF.

The V gene is TRBV4-1, the J gene TRBJ2-5; D is unclear. CDR3 length: 15 amino acids. Trimming took 4 bases from V and 4 from J, leaving 16 bases between them. Germline CDR1 MGHRA, CDR2 YSYEKL. The CDR3 region is CASSLILVSGETQYF. CDR3 nucleotides: TGCGCCAGCAGCCTCATCCTGGTTTCGGGAGAGACCCAGTACTTC.